This T cell receptor beta chain came from a study of blood T cell repertoires in COVID-19. At the level of the study: Collection of acute and convalescent COVID-19 samples took place in the United States, Italy and Spain.

As processed by the authors: Nucleated cell counts were estimated from reference gene primer amplification. Data came from immunoSEQ multiplex PCR; TCRdb stores just in-frame clones and leaves some out. V and J calls and clone size are those listed in that table; D and trimming were worked out from the DNA. The repertoire holds some 250,000 clones, with roughly 87% as singletons. The V gene's germline CDR1 is GTSNPN and CDR2 SVGIG (reference sequence). Trimming removed 0 bases at V and 2 bases at J, with 6 bases between. CDR3 length: 13 residues. This TCR came from a man aged 55 to 70 who had recovered from COVID-19. The chain uses TRBV30 and TRBJ2-3; possibly TRBD1 for D (5 bases). The sequenced material came from peripheral blood. The CDR3 DNA sequence: TGTGCCTGGAGTGTAGGGGACACAGATACGCAGTATTTT. Translation: CAWSVGDTDTQYF.